The next 27 T cell receptor beta chains were all read from a single sample in a study of human T cells and chemical hapten exposure. Specified time point: pre-sensitization, week 0. Noted treatment: therapeutic diphenylcyclopropenone sensitization with weekly scalp DPC. TCRdb re-analysed the RACE reads in MiXCR, keeping a single row per CDR3 protein. This sample has fewer than 300,000 distinct CDR3 sequences, with almost 8% found just once. Sequenced here: whole blood, sampled in connection with sensitization to the hapten diphenylcyclopropenone (DPC). The receptors shown here come from a man aged 18 to 35 with alopecia areata. Some clones in this sample may be carry-over from other donors' samples.

The chain uses TRBV24-1 and TRBJ2-6; D is uncertain. The ends were cut back, 2 bases at V and 0 bases at J, with 7 bases in the middle. This CDR3 is built from 16 residues. Germline V lookup: CDR1 KGHDR, CDR2 SFDVKD. The CDR3 region has the DNA TGTGCCACCAGTGATTCAAATATCTCTGGGGCCAACGTCCTGACTTTC. It translates to CATSDSNISGANVLTF.

The rearrangement links TRBV28 to TRBJ1-1; TRBD1 might be the D (6 bases). Trimming removed 1 base from V and 11 bases from J, with 11 bases in between. In germline, CDR1 is MDHEN, CDR2 SYDVKM. This CDR3 has 12 residues. CDR3 sequence reads: CASSLFRQVAFF. CDR3 sequence (DNA): TGTGCCAGCAGTTTATTCAGACAGGTTGCTTTCTTT. The full variable domain, completed using reference TRBV28 and TRBJ1-1, is DVKVTQSSRYLVKRTGEKVFLECVQDMDHENMFWYRQDPGLGLRLIYFSYDVKMKEKGDIPEGYSVSREKKERFSLILESASTNQTSMYLCASSLFRQVAFFGQGTRLTVV.

This clonotype was picked up a small number of times. The chain joins TRBV6-5 to TRBJ2-3; D possibly corresponds to TRBD1 (6 bases). Germline V lookup: CDR1 MNHEY, CDR2 SVGAGI. The length of the CDR3 is 17 residues. V lost 6 bases, J lost 4 bases, and 23 bases lay in between. The CDR3 DNA follows: TGTGCCAGCAGCCCCTCGATCGGGGCAGGGGATGCAGATACGCAGTATTTT. This translates into CASSPSIGAGDADTQYF.

This chain links TRBV6-2 or TRBV6-3 with TRBJ2-7, with D hard to call. V dropped 7 bases and J dropped 3 bases, with 7 bases sitting between them. The CDR3 has 11 residues. The V gene's germline CDR1 is MNHEY and CDR2 SVGEGT. Here the CDR3 reads CASTTNYEQYF. The CDR3 nucleotides read TGTGCCAGCACCACAAACTACGAGCAGTACTTC.

This clonotype has a count of ten or more. The chain employs TRBV29-1 and TRBJ1-2; D not certain. The germline gives CDR1 SQVTM, CDR2 ANQGSEA. V was clipped by 4 bases and J by 8 bases, with 14 bases between them. CDR3 length equals 12 residues. The DNA for the CDR3 is TGCAGCGTTGGACGGGAAACGCGCGGCTACACCTTC. It specifies CSVGRETRGYTF. The full variable domain, rest sourced from reference TRBV29-1 and TRBJ1-2, is SAVISQKPSRDICQRGTSLTIQCQVDSQVTMMFWYRQQPGQSLTLIATANQGSEATYESGFVIDKFPISRPNLTFSTLTVSNMSPEDSSIYLCSVGRETRGYTFGSGTRLTVV.

This sequence joins TRBV25-1 and TRBJ2-1, with D perhaps matching TRBD2 (5 bases). Germline CDR1 MGHDK, CDR2 SYGVNS. This CDR3 is 13 amino acids long. V lost 3 bases and J lost 5, with 8 bases in between. CDR3 amino acids: CASSEVTNNEQFF. CDR3 nucleotides: TGTGCCAGCAGTGAGGTGACTAACAATGAGCAGTTCTTC.

This clonotype came up a few times. This sequence joins TRBV6-5 and TRBJ1-1; 12 nucleotides align to TRBD1. J lost 11 bases, V lost 0 bases, and 1 base had no gene match. The CDR3 length is 13 residues. The V gene's germline CDR1 is MNHEY and CDR2 SVGAGI. The DNA of the CDR3 is TGTGCCAGCAGTTACTCGGGACAGGGGGCCGCTTTCTTT. It yields the protein CASSYSGQGAAFF.

This CDR3 is CAISAEVGYGYTF. The CDR3 nucleotides are TGTGCCATCTCGGCGGAGGTGGGCTATGGCTACACCTTC. The rearrangement joins TRBV10-3 to TRBJ1-2; D remains ambiguous. Trimming cost V 8 bases and J 4 bases, with 14 bases left between them. This CDR3 region has 13 residues. The V gene's germline CDR1 is ENHRY and CDR2 SYGVKD.

V is TRBV6-6 and J is TRBJ1-5; TRBD1 is a possible D gene (6 bases). This CDR3 contains 15 residues. CDR1 and CDR2 from the germline V gene are MNHNY and SVGAGI (reference sequence). The ends were cut back, 5 bases at V and 10 bases at J, with 21 bases in the middle. Here the CDR3 DNA reads TGTGCCAGCAGTCCCCTGGATTGGGCAGGGGAACCCCAGCATTTT. Amino acids: CASSPLDWAGEPQHF.

The sample holds a few counts of this clonotype. This CDR3 is CASSARGRQKEGEKLFF. The CDR3 coding sequence is TGTGCCAGCAGCGCGAGGGGCAGGCAGAAAGAAGGCGAAAAACTGTTTTTT. The V gene is TRBV9, the J gene TRBJ1-4; perhaps TRBD1 as D (5 bases). The ends were cut back, 3 bases at V and 8 bases at J, with 23 bases in the middle. Looked up from germline, CDR1 is SGDLS and CDR2 is YYNGEE. The CDR3 has 17 amino acids.

This clonotype was seen a few times. V usage is TRBV20-1 and J usage is TRBJ1-2; no firm D call. This CDR3 is 14 amino acids long. Germline V gives CDR1 DFQATT, CDR2 SNEGSKA (reference sequence). The V end was cut by 1 base, the J end by 4 bases, with 13 bases between. The CDR3 DNA sequence: TGCAGTGCTAGAGGAACCGGGCCCTCCTATGGCTACACCTTC. This codes for CSARGTGPSYGYTF.

This clonotype was detected only a few times. The chain uses TRBV7-9 and TRBJ2-6; no firm D call. Germline lookup yields CDR1 SEHNR and CDR2 FQNEAQ (reference sequence). Between the trimmed V and J ends, which lost 1 base and 5 bases, there was a span of 9 bases. The CDR3 totals 15 residues. In DNA, the CDR3 is TGTGCCAGCAGCTTAGTAATCCCGAGGGCCAACGTCCTGACTTTC. This sequence encodes CASSLVIPRANVLTF.

This clonotype was observed a few times. J is TRBJ2-3 and V is TRBV7-3; 9 nucleotides agree with TRBD1. The germline gives CDR1 SGHTA, CDR2 FQGTGA. Trimming cost V 5 bases and J 4 bases; bases outside gene matches: 10. CDR3 length equals 16 residues. CDR3 sequence: CASSVTGGTSPDTQYF. CDR3 nucleotide sequence: TGTGCCAGCAGCGTCACAGGGGGCACTAGCCCAGATACGCAGTATTTT.

This clonotype has at least ten counts. This chain's CDR3 is CASSLVGSTDTQYF. The DNA for the CDR3 is TGTGCCAGCAGCTTGGTGGGTAGCACAGATACGCAGTATTTT. V gene TRBV5-5 combines with J gene TRBJ2-3, with no clear D. V lost 0 bases and J 0 bases, leaving 5 bases between the germline ends. Germline V gene lookup returns CDR1 SGHKS and CDR2 YYEKEE (reference sequence). The CDR3 runs 14 residues.

The rearrangement links TRBV12-3 or TRBV12-4 to TRBJ2-5; D is possibly TRBD1 (5 bases). Trimming cost V 8 bases and J 2 bases, with 12 bases left between them. The CDR3 has 13 residues. CDR3 protein: CASAWGRQETQYF. Written as DNA, the CDR3 is TGTGCCAGCGCCTGGGGCAGACAAGAGACCCAGTACTTC.

This clonotype showed up just a few times. The V and J genes are TRBV6-2 or TRBV6-3 and TRBJ2-1; D uncertain. Germline CDR1 reads MNHEY; CDR2 reads SVGEGT. The CDR3 contains 13 residues. V dropped 8 bases and J dropped 0 bases, with 8 bases sitting between them. CDR3 amino acids: CASRHHSYNEQFF. DNA for the CDR3: TGTGCCAGCCGACACCACTCCTACAATGAGCAGTTCTTC.

This rearrangement joins TRBV9 to TRBJ2-5; the match to TRBD2 covers 9 bases. Germline V gives CDR1 SGDLS, CDR2 YYNGEE. The CDR3 is 14 amino acids. With V trimmed by 0 bases and J by 4 bases, 1 base remained unmatched. CDR3: CASSVVGLAETQYF. The CDR3 region has the DNA TGTGCCAGCAGCGTAGTGGGACTAGCAGAGACCCAGTACTTC. The whole variable domain, remainder taken from reference TRBV9 and TRBJ2-5, is DSGVTQTPKHLITATGQRVTLRCSPRSGDLSVYWYQQSLDQGLQFLIQYYNGEERAKGNILERFSAQQFPDLHSELNLSSLELGDSALYFCASSVVGLAETQYFGPGTRLLVL.

The gene calls are TRBV3-1 and TRBJ1-1, with D unclear. V was shortened by 4 bases and J by 3 bases, with 9 bases between the two germline ends. The germline gives CDR1 LGHDT, CDR2 YNNKEL (reference sequence). The length of the CDR3 is 13 residues. The chain's CDR3 is CASSRETYTEAFF. Here the CDR3 DNA reads TGTGCCAGCAGCCGCGAAACTTACACTGAAGCTTTCTTT.

This chain connects TRBV6-2 or TRBV6-3 to TRBJ2-4; the D is unclear. Deletions cut 0 bases from V and 5 bases from J, with 14 bases between. Germline CDR1 MNHEY, CDR2 SVGEGT. The CDR3 loop spans 16 amino acids. The CDR3 bases are TGTGCCAGCAGTTACTCGAGTACGCGAGTTCAAAACATTCAGTACTTC. Translation gives CASSYSSTRVQNIQYF.

This rearrangement joins TRBV29-1 to TRBJ2-2; 9 bases fit TRBD2. This CDR3 comprises 15 residues. The V gene's germline CDR1 is SQVTM and CDR2 ANQGSEA. V lost 3 bases and J lost 6; bases outside the gene matches: 8. CDR3 in DNA: TGCAGCGTTGACGAGGGGACTAGCAAGGCCGGGGAGCTGTTTTTT. It yields the protein CSVDEGTSKAGELFF.

The chain joins TRBV27 to TRBJ2-5; D unresolved. V was shortened by 3 bases and J by 0 bases, with 8 bases between the two germline ends. The CDR3 loop spans 14 amino acids. Germline-derived CDR1 and CDR2 are MNHEY and SMNVEV (reference sequence). This CDR3 reads CASSLETDQETQYF. The CDR3 coding sequence is TGTGCCAGCAGTTTGGAAACGGACCAAGAGACCCAGTACTTC.

This clonotype was observed at least ten times. The chain combines TRBV5-6 with TRBJ1-5, with D possibly matching TRBD1 (6 bases). The CDR3 has 14 amino acids. Germline assignment: CDR1 SGHDT and CDR2 YYEEEE. Trimming took off 4 bases at V and 4 bases at J, with 12 bases between the two ends. The DNA for the CDR3 is TGTGCCAGCAGCCTACTTACAGGGAATCAGCCCCAGCATTTT. It codes for CASSLLTGNQPQHF.

Many counts were recorded for this clonotype. The chain joins TRBV4-2 to TRBJ2-3; the match to TRBD2 covers 11 bases. V trimming: 0 bases; J trimming: 5 bases; junction bases outside the gene matches: 7. The CDR3 loop spans 17 amino acids. Germline CDR1 is LGHNA and CDR2 is YNFKEQ. The CDR3 protein is CASSQEFSGGARDTQYF. CDR3 bases: TGTGCCAGCAGCCAAGAGTTTAGCGGGGGGGCTAGAGATACGCAGTATTTT.

The genes are TRBV29-1 and TRBJ1-1; 11 nucleotides line up with TRBD1. Germline CDR1 reads SQVTM; CDR2 reads ANQGSEA. The CDR3 runs to 14 residues. After removal of 4 bases from V and 6 bases from J, the junction contained 7 bases not matched to a gene. The CDR3 DNA follows: TGCAGCGTTGGAGGGACAGGGGGTTGGTCTGAAGCTTTCTTT. Protein: CSVGGTGGWSEAFF.

This clonotype was seen a handful of times. The rearrangement links TRBV6-6 to TRBJ1-5; 8 nucleotides line up with TRBD1. The CDR3 covers 16 residues. Germline V gene lookup returns CDR1 MNHNY and CDR2 SVGAGI (reference sequence). The V segment lost 4 bases and the J segment 1 base; nucleotides outside the gene matches: 6. CDR3 DNA: TGTGCCAGCAGTTCGACCCAGGGGGCGAGCAATCAGCCCCAGCATTTT. Amino acids: CASSSTQGASNQPQHF.

This chain uses TRBV10-2 with TRBJ2-2, with TRBD2 matching 13 bases. The ends lost 3 bases at V and 3 bases at J; junction bases unmatched: 13. The CDR3 is 20 residues long. Germline CDR1 is WSHSY and CDR2 is SAAADI. The CDR3 loop is CASSDQTLTSGGSDTGELFF. The CDR3 coding sequence is TGCGCCAGCAGTGACCAAACTTTGACTAGCGGGGGGTCGGACACCGGGGAGCTGTTTTTT.

The chain carries TRBV4-1 and TRBJ2-2; 7 nucleotides agree with TRBD1. Trimming at V came to 4 bases and at J to 5 bases, leaving 10 bases not matched to a gene. The CDR3 consists of 16 residues. Germline V gene sequence: CDR1 MGHRA, CDR2 YSYEKL. The CDR3 nucleotides are TGCGCCAGCAGCCCCGGGAAGGGGGCGAGGACCGGGGAGCTGTTTTTT. It translates to CASSPGKGARTGELFF.